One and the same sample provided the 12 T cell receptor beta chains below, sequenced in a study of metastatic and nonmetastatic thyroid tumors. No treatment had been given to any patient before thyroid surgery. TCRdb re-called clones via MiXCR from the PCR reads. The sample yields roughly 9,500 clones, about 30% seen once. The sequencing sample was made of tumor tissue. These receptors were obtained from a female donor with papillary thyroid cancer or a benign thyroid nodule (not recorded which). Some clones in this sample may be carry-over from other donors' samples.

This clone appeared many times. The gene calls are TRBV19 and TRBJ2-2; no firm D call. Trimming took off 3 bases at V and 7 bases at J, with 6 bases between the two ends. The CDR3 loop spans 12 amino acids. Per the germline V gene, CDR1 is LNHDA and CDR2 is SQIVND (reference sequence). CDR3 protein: CASSIGYGELFF. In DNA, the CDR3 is TGTGCCAGTAGTATCGGCTACGGGGAGCTGTTTTTT. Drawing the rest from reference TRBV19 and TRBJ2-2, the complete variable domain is DGGITQSPKYLFRKEGQNVTLSCEQNLNHDAMYWYRQDPGQGLRLIYYSQIVNDFQKGDIAEGYSVSREKKESFPLTVTSAQKNPTAFYLCASSIGYGELFFGEGSRLTVL.

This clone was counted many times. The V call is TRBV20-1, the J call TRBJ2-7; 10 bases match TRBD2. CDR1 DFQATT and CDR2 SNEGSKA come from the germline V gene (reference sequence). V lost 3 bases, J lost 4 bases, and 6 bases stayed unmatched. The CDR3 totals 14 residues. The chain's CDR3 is CSASYGTSEYEQYF. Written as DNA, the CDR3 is TGCAGTGCTAGTTACGGGACTAGCGAGTACGAGCAGTACTTC.

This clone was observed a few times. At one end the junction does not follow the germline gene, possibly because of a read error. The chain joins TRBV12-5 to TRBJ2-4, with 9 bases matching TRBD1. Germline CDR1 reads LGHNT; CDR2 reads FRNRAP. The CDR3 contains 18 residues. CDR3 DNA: TGTGCTAGGTCTTCGGGGGACAGGGACCACCTAGCCAAAAGCATTCAGTACTTC. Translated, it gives CARSSGDRDHLAKSIQYF. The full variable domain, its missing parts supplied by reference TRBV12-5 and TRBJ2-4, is DARVTQTPRHKVTEMGQEVTMRCQPILGHNTVFWYRQTMMQGLELLAYFRNRAPLDDSGMPKDRFSAEMPDATLATLKIQPSEPRDSAVYFCARSSGDRDHLAKSIQYFGAGTRLSVL.

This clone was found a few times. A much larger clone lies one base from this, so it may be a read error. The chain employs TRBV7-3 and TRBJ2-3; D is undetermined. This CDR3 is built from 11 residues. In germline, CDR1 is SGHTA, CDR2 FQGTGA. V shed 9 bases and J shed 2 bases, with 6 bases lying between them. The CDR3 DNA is TGTGCCAGGTTAGACACAGATACGCAGTATTTT. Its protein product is CARLDTDTQYF. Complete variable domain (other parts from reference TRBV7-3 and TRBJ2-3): GAGVSQTPSNKVTEKGKYVELRCDPISGHTALYWYRQSLGQGPEFLIYFQGTGAADDSGLPNDRFFAVRPEGSVSTLKIQRTERGDSAVYLCARLDTDTQYFGPGTRLTVL.

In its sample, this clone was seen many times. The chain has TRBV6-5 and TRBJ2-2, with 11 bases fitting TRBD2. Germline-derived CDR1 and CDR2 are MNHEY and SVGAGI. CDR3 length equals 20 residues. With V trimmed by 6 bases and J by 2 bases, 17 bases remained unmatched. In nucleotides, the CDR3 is TGTGCCAGCAGAGGAAGACAGGGGCAAAGACTAGCGGGAAACACCGGGGAGCTGTTTTTT. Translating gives CASRGRQGQRLAGNTGELFF.

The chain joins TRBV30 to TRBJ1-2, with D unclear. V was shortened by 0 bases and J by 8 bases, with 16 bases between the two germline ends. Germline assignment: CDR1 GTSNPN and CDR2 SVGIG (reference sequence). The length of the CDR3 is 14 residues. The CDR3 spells CAWSVYLPTGGYTF. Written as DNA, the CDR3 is TGTGCCTGGAGTGTATATCTCCCAACGGGGGGCTACACCTTC.

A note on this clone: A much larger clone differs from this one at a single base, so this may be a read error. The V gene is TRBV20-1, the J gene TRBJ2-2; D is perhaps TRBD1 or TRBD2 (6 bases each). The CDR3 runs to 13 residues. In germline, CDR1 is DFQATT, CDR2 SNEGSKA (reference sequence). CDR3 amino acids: CSARPQGTGGLFF. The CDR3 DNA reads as TGCAGTGCTAGACCGCAGGGGACCGGGGGGCTGTTTTTT.

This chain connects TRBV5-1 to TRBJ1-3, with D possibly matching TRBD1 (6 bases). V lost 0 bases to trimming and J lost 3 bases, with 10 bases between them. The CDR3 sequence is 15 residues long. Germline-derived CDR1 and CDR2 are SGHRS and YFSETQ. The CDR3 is CASSLGAGDGNTIYF. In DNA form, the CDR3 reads TGCGCCAGCAGCTTGGGTGCAGGGGATGGAAACACCATATATTTT.

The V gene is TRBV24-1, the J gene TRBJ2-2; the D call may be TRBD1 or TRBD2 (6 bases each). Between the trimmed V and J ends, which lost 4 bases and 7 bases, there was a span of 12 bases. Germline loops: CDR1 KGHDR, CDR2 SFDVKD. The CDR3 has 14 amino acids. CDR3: CATSEGGAGGELFF. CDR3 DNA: TGTGCCACCAGTGAGGGGGGCGCCGGCGGGGAGCTGTTTTTT.

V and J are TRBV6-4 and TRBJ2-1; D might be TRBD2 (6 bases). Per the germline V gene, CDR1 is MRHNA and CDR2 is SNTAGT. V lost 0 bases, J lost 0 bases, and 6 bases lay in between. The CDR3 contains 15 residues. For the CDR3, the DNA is TGTGCCAGCAGTGACTCTAGCGGCTCCTACAATGAGCAGTTCTTC. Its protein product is CASSDSSGSYNEQFF.

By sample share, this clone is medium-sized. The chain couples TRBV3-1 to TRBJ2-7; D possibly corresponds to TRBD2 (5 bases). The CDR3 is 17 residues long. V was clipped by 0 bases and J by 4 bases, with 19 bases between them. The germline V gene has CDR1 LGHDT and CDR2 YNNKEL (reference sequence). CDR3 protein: CASSQDLPAEVTYEQYF. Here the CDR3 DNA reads TGTGCCAGCAGCCAAGATCTTCCAGCGGAGGTCACGTACGAGCAGTACTTC.

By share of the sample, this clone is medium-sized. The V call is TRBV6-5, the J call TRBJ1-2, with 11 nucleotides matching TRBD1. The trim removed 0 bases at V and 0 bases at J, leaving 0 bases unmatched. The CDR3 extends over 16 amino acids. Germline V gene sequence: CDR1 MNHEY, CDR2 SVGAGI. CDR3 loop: CASSYSGQGANYGYTF. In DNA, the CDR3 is TGTGCCAGCAGTTACTCGGGACAGGGGGCTAACTATGGCTACACCTTC.